This TCR beta chain was recovered during a study of T cells in localized non-small cell lung cancer. Overall study results and limits: Median around 62 top-100 tumor clones were shared with paired adjacent lung. Peak T cell clonality was found in uninvolved adjacent lung, exceeding tumor. Heterogeneity remains possible because sequencing was limited to only one tumor region. Increased T cell density in blood showed an association with longer overall survival.

Comments on this clone: Its antigen remains unknown.

TCRdb keeps only in-frame clones here, not all; method: immunoSEQ multiplex PCR. The sample shows some 22,000 clones, about four fifths of them seen only once. This CDR3 region has 16 residues. Germline loops: CDR1 SGDLS, CDR2 YYNGEE. Trimming cost V 0 bases and J 7 bases, with 17 bases left between them. The V and J genes are TRBV9 and TRBJ1-5; D may be TRBD1 (6 bases). This TCR was sampled from a man between 40 and 70 years old with stage I lung adenocarcinoma. Source: peripheral blood, taken before any cancer treatment. The CDR3, as DNA: TGTGCCAGCAGCGTAGGGCCTGGGGGCGCCGGGCAGCCCCAGCATTTT. Translated: CASSVGPGGAGQPQHF.